This TCR beta chain originates from a study of identical twins. Study-level results: Sequences that were out-of-frame, alpha and twin-shared displayed an excess of low generation probability. One should note that invariant MAIT and iNKT cells could partly confound zero-insertion analyses. Insertion counts were lower in abundant cord blood beta clonotypes, a trend that memory repertoires did not show.

The CDR3 extends over 14 amino acids. V lost 5 bases and J lost 5; bases outside the gene matches: 8. In germline, CDR1 is SEHNR, CDR2 FQNEAQ (reference sequence). TCRdb analysed the 5' RACE reads with MiXCR anew, one entry per CDR3 protein. The sample includes roughly 700,000 distinct CDR3 sequences, approximately 9% of them seen just once. With regard to this clonotype: Its specificity is not known.

Separately, the same data were catalogued under a study of yellow fever vaccine responses in identical twins.

This sequence originates from a woman aged 18-29 years in good health. V is TRBV7-9 and J is TRBJ2-7; 8 bases fit TRBD1. Sequences were obtained from PBMCs. The CDR3 nucleotides are TGTGCCAGCAGCACGGACAGGGAACCAGACGAGCAGTACTTC. Translating it yields CASSTDREPDEQYF.